The clone carrying this T cell receptor beta chain was picked up many times. There were TCR beta CDR3 regions amplified from RNA transcripts. When the TCR CDR3 underwent first-round RT-PCR, the HTBI primer set was used. TCRdb independently ran MiXCR on the multiplex PCR reads; one entry per CDR3 protein. The sample consists of under 500,000 distinct CDR3 sequences, about an eighth of them appearing once. This record comes from a study of T cells in Graves' hyperthyroidism and ophthalmopathy. The V and J ends lost 3 bases and 7 bases respectively, with 13 bases between them. Germline V gene data show CDR1 as SEHNR and CDR2 as FQNEAQ (reference sequence). This CDR3 has 14 amino acids.

What was sequenced was blood. This TCR was sampled from a man between 45 and 60 years old with Graves' ophthalmopathy. This chain connects TRBV7-9 to TRBJ1-5; D remains ambiguous. The CDR3 here is CASSLSRVDQPQHF. CDR3 nucleotides: TGTGCCAGCAGCTTGTCGAGGGTTGACCAGCCCCAGCATTTT.